This T cell receptor (beta chain) was sequenced for a study of shared clonotypes between healthy human individuals. Overall study context: Each donor contributed plates that comprised three CD4 naive, three CD4 memory, two CD8 naive and one CD8 memory.

Assay: immunoSEQ multiplex PCR; the TCRdb copy retains only in-frame clones and omits some. The sample includes about 2 million clones, approximately 94% of them seen just once. Naive CD8 populations comprised CD45RO-negative cells positively selected for CCR7, excluding terminally differentiated effector memory CD45RA+ cells. Germline CDR1 reads GTSNPN; CDR2 reads SVGIG (reference sequence). This CDR3 region has 15 residues. Deletions cut 4 bases from V and 0 bases from J, with 10 bases between. This clone appeared once. This sequence joins TRBV30 and TRBJ1-6; perhaps TRBD1 as D (5 bases). Sequencing was performed on naive CD8+ T cells sorted from blood. This TCR derives from a man between 18 and 29 years old in good health. The CDR3 DNA reads as TGTGCCTGGAAATCCCAGGGCTCCTATAATTCACCCCTCCACTTT. This codes for CAWKSQGSYNSPLHF.